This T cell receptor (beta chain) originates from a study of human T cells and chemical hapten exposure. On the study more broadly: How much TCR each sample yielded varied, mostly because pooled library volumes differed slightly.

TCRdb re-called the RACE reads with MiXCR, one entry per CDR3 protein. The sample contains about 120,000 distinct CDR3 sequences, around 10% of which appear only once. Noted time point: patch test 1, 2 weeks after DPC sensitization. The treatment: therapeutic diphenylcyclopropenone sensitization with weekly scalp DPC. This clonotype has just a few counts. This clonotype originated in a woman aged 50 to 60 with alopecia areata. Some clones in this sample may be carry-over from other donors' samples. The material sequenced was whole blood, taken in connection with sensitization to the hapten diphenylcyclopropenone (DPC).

CDR3 DNA sequence: TGCAGCGTCCTCCGGGACAGTAGCTTGAATGAGCAGTTCTTC. This gives the protein CSVLRDSSLNEQFF. The V call is TRBV29-1, the J call TRBJ2-1; TRBD1 agrees at 7 bases. After removal of 6 bases from V and 7 bases from J, the junction contained 12 bases not matched to a gene. This CDR3 has 14 amino acids. Germline assignment: CDR1 SQVTM and CDR2 ANQGSEA.